This T cell receptor beta chain comes out of a study of cytomegalovirus exposure and HLA in healthy donors. Study results and caveats: According to a later analysis, TCR clusters from the first cohort tended to co-occur in the 120 or so validation repertoires. Researchers counted around 170 TCR beta chains as cytomegalovirus-associated.

To note about this clone: Its specificity is unknown.

The protocol was immunoSEQ multiplex PCR, while the TCRdb copy is restricted to in-frame clones and leaves out a portion. The profile covers around 250,000 clones, with around 89% appearing a single time and 0.37% taken by the ten largest. A roughly 120-subject validation cohort, separate from the 666-subject first cohort, supplied the donors. CDR3 length equals 15 residues. Germline lookup yields CDR1 LGHNA and CDR2 YSLEER. V lost 0 bases and J 6 bases, leaving 15 bases between the germline ends. Specimen: PBMCs. This rearrangement joins TRBV4-3 to TRBJ2-7; a weak D match, TRBD2 (6 bases). The TCR comes from a woman aged 18-29 years in good health and CMV-seronegative. CDR3 region: CASSQEGGVGGEQYF. As DNA, the CDR3 is TGCGCCAGCAGCCAAGAAGGAGGGGTCGGAGGCGAGCAGTACTTC.